The next 18 T cell receptor beta chains were all read from a single sample in a study of OX40 agonist ivuxolimab in advanced cancers. Some clones are missing from TCRdb's copy, which holds only in-frame ones; the method was immunoSEQ multiplex PCR. The data show about 48,000 clones, roughly 90% seen once. The sequencing here drew on CD4+ or CD8+ T cells sorted from blood, taken in a trial of the OX40 agonist ivuxolimab. These receptor sequences come from an adult with an advanced solid tumor such as melanoma, head and neck, liver or kidney cancer.

The genes are TRBV4-2 and TRBJ1-1; possibly TRBD1 for D (6 bases). This CDR3 has 15 residues. V lost 0 bases, J lost 5 bases, and 13 bases lay in between. Looked up from germline, CDR1 is LGHNA and CDR2 is YNFKEQ. The CDR3, as DNA: TGTGCCAGCAGCCAAGAGGCAGGGGTCGGGACTGAAGCTTTCTTT. Protein: CASSQEAGVGTEAFF.

The rearrangement uses TRBV30 and TRBJ2-7; TRBD2 aligns across 7 bases. V dropped 5 bases and J dropped 6; count of bases not matched to a gene: 7. The CDR3 length is 12 residues. Per germline, CDR1 GTSNPN and CDR2 SVGIG (reference sequence). The CDR3 loop reads CAWGAGPIEQYF. CDR3 DNA sequence: TGTGCCTGGGGAGCGGGACCCATCGAGCAGTACTTC.

J is TRBJ1-1 and V is TRBV27; TRBD1 matches at 7 bases. The length of the CDR3 is 14 residues. Trimming removed 5 bases from V and 1 base from J; junction bases left unmatched: 4. Germline CDR1 and CDR2: MNHEY and SMNVEV (reference sequence). The CDR3 nucleotides are TGTGCCAGCAGTCCAGGGACAGCGAACACTGAAGCTTTCTTT. Its translation is CASSPGTANTEAFF.

The genes are TRBV19 and TRBJ1-1; D remains ambiguous. The length of the CDR3 is 14 residues. Between the trimmed V and J ends, which lost 5 bases and 11 bases, there was a span of 21 bases. Germline V gives CDR1 LNHDA, CDR2 SQIVND (reference sequence). CDR3 region: CASSPGTPGVYAFF. The CDR3, as DNA: TGTGCCAGTAGTCCCGGAACTCCTGGGGTGTATGCTTTCTTT.

The chain recombines TRBV7-6 with TRBJ2-1; 8 positions agree with TRBD1. Unmatched junction bases numbered 0, after V lost 3 bases and J lost 5 bases. The CDR3 has 13 residues. Germline CDR1 SGHVS, CDR2 FNYEAQ. This CDR3 is CASSLDRDNEQFF. The CDR3 region has the DNA TGTGCCAGCAGCTTGGACAGGGACAATGAGCAGTTCTTC.

The chain carries TRBV10-3 and TRBJ2-2; D remains unclear. The germline V and J ends were trimmed by 0 bases and 4 bases, with 15 bases remaining between them. The germline V gene encodes CDR1 ENHRY and CDR2 SYGVKD. The length of the CDR3 is 17 residues. The CDR3: CAISESATDLVTGELFF. DNA for the CDR3: TGTGCCATCAGTGAGTCAGCTACCGATCTGGTCACCGGGGAGCTGTTTTTT.

In nucleotides, the CDR3 is TGCGCCAGCAGCCAAGACCTCACTAACTATGGCTACACCTTC. This encodes CASSQDLTNYGYTF. The chain links TRBV4-3 to TRBJ1-2; no reliable D call. V was trimmed by 0 bases and J by 0 bases, leaving 5 bases between them. Germline CDR1 LGHNA, CDR2 YSLEER. This CDR3 has 14 amino acids.

The chain employs TRBV27 and TRBJ2-1; 13 positions match TRBD2. With V trimmed by 1 base and J by 12 bases, 6 bases remained unmatched. Germline loops: CDR1 MNHEY, CDR2 SMNVEV (reference sequence). The CDR3 length is 15 residues. CDR3 DNA: TGTGCCAGCAGTTTATTCACTAGCGGGGGGGCAAGGCAGTTCTTC. Amino acids: CASSLFTSGGARQFF.

J is TRBJ2-7 and V is TRBV19; 12 nucleotides match TRBD2. The CDR3 sequence is 14 residues long. V was clipped by 3 bases and J by 3 bases; unmatched bases: 0. The germline gives CDR1 LNHDA, CDR2 SQIVND (reference sequence). This chain's CDR3 is CASSMTSGSYEQYF. CDR3 sequence (DNA): TGTGCCAGTAGTATGACTAGCGGGAGCTACGAGCAGTACTTC.

This chain connects TRBV6-6 to TRBJ2-5, with unresolved D. V was clipped by 2 bases and J by 1 base, with 14 bases between them. Per germline, CDR1 MNHNY and CDR2 SVGAGI (reference sequence). The CDR3 consists of 16 residues. CDR3 loop: CASSYRPPEVQETQYF. In nucleotides, the CDR3 is TGTGCCAGCAGTTACCGGCCCCCTGAGGTCCAAGAGACCCAGTACTTC.

The chain couples TRBV5-4 to TRBJ2-2; TRBD2 aligns across 11 bases. The length of the CDR3 is 17 residues. Losses at the gene ends were 4 bases for V and 4 bases for J; bases not matched to a gene: 9. CDR1 is SGHNT, CDR2 YYREEE, per germline (reference sequence). CDR3 nucleotide sequence: TGTGCCAGCAGCCAAGACCTAGCGGGGGGCCTCACCGGGGAGCTGTTTTTT. It encodes CASSQDLAGGLTGELFF. Filled out from reference TRBV5-4 and TRBJ2-2, the complete variable domain reads ETGVTQSPTHLIKTRGQQVTLRCSSQSGHNTVSWYQQALGQGPQFIFQYYREEENGRGNFPPRFSGLQFPNYSSELNVNALELDDSALYLCASSQDLAGGLTGELFFGEGSRLTVL.

V gene TRBV7-9 combines with J gene TRBJ2-3, with D hard to call. The V gene lost 2 bases and the J gene lost 0 bases, with 3 bases spanning the gap. Per germline, CDR1 SEHNR and CDR2 FQNEAQ (reference sequence). This CDR3 comprises 13 residues. The CDR3 DNA follows: TGTGCCAGCAGCTTATACAGCACAGATACGCAGTATTTT. It specifies CASSLYSTDTQYF. The variable domain in full, with the rest retrieved from reference TRBV7-9 and TRBJ2-3, is DTGVSQNPRHKITKRGQNVTFRCDPISEHNRLYWYRQTLGQGPEFLTYFQNEAQLEKSRLLSDRFSAERPKGSFSTLEIQRTEQGDSAMYLCASSLYSTDTQYFGPGTRLTVL.

The V and J genes are TRBV7-9 and TRBJ2-3; TRBD1 agrees at 7 bases. V gave up 1 base and J gave up 2 bases; unmatched junction bases: 3. Per germline, CDR1 SEHNR and CDR2 FQNEAQ (reference sequence). The CDR3 extends over 15 amino acids. The chain's CDR3 is CASSLGGTDTDTQYF. In DNA, the CDR3 is TGTGCCAGCAGCTTAGGGGGGACAGACACAGATACGCAGTATTTT.

The V call is TRBV5-6, the J call TRBJ1-1; TRBD1 agrees at 10 bases. The length of the CDR3 is 15 residues. Germline V CDR1 and CDR2: SGHDT, YYEEEE. V dropped 3 bases and J dropped 0; count of bases not matched to a gene: 2. CDR3 nucleotides: TGTGCCAGCAGCTCCGGGACAGGGGTGAACACTGAAGCTTTCTTT. Residues: CASSSGTGVNTEAFF.

The rearrangement uses TRBV14 and TRBJ2-1; TRBD1 matches 7 bases. Germline V gene lookup returns CDR1 SGHDN and CDR2 FVKESK. V gave up 3 bases and J gave up 2 bases; unmatched junction bases: 4. This CDR3 has 15 amino acids. CDR3 DNA: TGTGCCAGCAGCCATTGGGGACAGCCCTACAATGAGCAGTTCTTC. This codes for CASSHWGQPYNEQFF.

The gene calls are TRBV27 and TRBJ1-1, with D possibly being TRBD1 (5 bases). Trimming stripped 6 bases from V and 5 bases from J, with 16 bases between. Germline V gene data show CDR1 as MNHEY and CDR2 as SMNVEV (reference sequence). The CDR3 length is 14 residues. The CDR3 bases are TGTGCCAGCAGGAGACAAGGGGAATGGACTGAAGCTTTCTTT. Translating gives CASRRQGEWTEAFF.

This chain joins TRBV5-6 and TRBJ2-5, with 7 nucleotides matching TRBD2. The germline gives CDR1 SGHDT, CDR2 YYEEEE. CDR3 size: 13 residues. The J segment lost 2 bases and the V segment lost 4 bases, leaving 2 bases of the junction unmatched. The chain's CDR3 is CASSQAGQETQYF. For the CDR3, the DNA is TGTGCCAGCAGCCAAGCGGGACAAGAGACCCAGTACTTC.

The chain has TRBV19 and TRBJ1-5; D gene ambiguous. Germline-derived CDR1 and CDR2 are LNHDA and SQIVND (reference sequence). CDR3 size: 15 residues. The V end lost 1 base, the J end lost 0 bases, and 7 bases lay between the germline ends. CDR3 in DNA: TGTGCCAGTAGTATAGCCGGACGTAGCAATCAGCCCCAGCATTTT. Translating gives CASSIAGRSNQPQHF.